The present entry profiles one TCR beta chain with its context. This clonotype was seen only a few times. The antigen it recognizes is unknown. No qualities accompany the bases; no much larger clone lies one base away. The sequencer listed for this sample is Illumina HiSeq 1500. In TCRdb, the public reads were trimmed at Q25 with fastp and aligned with MiXCR, with productive beta chains retained. For every CDR3 protein sequence, its rows merge into one entry that carries the most common genes and DNA. In all, the sample holds approximately 250,000 distinct CDR3 sequences, and approximately 8.3% of those were seen once. The top ten constitute about 16% of the sample. The CDR3 measures 14 amino acids from cysteine to phenylalanine. Kept here is only the CDR3 DNA, which spans 42 bases and is read in frame from base 1. From the germline V gene, CDR1 is MNHEY and CDR2 is SVGEGT. V has 5 bases trimmed and J has 6 bases trimmed; junction bases matching no gene number 6.

The entry originates in a study of T cell repertoires in cytomegalovirus infection (dated by TCRdb to about 2019). Regarding the research as a whole: Donor HLA type was relevant to the analysis, as public TCR beta signatures indicated carriage of CMV infection together with the matching HLA type. General conclusions and limits of the study: In the ex vivo response, HLA-C-restricted CMV-specific TCR beta clonotypes were dominant, and in two of eight donors the single most frequent clonotype came from this HLA-C-restricted group. In both this cohort and an independent cohort of some 370 donors, the cumulative frequency of public TCR beta family members distinguished carriers of CMV infection plus the relevant HLA type.

This sequence originates from a human donor in good health (CMV status not recorded). Some clones in this sample may be carry-over from other donors' samples. Sequenced sample: PBMCs. The chain is encoded by TRBV6-2 or TRBV6-3 joined to TRBJ1-5, with 8 junctional bases fitting TRBD1. The sequenced DNA: TGTGCCAGCAGTCAAGACAGGGGCGGTCAGCCCCAGCATTTT. Its protein reads: CASSQDRGGQPQHF.